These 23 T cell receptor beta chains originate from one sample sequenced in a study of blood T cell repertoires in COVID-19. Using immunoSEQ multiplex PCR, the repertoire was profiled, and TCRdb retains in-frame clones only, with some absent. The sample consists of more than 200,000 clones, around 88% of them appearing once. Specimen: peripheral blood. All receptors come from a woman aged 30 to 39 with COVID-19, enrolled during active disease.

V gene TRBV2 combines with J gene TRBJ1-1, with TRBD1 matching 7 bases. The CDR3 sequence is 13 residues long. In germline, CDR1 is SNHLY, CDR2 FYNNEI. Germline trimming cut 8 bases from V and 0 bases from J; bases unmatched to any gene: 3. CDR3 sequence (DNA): TGTGCCAGCCGGACAGGCCTGAACACTGAAGCTTTCTTT. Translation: CASRTGLNTEAFF. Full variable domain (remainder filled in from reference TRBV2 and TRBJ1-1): EPEVTQTPSHQVTQMGQEVILRCVPISNHLYFYWYRQILGQKVEFLVSFYNNEISEKSEIFDDQFSVERPDGSNFTLKIRSTKLEDSAMYFCASRTGLNTEAFFGQGTRLTVV.

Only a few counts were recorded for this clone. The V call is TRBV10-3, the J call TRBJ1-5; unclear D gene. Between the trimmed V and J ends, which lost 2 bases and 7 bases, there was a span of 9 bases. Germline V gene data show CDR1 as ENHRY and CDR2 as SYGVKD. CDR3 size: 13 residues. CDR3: CAISERGGQPQHF. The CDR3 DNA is TGTGCCATCAGTGAGCGGGGAGGGCAGCCCCAGCATTTT.

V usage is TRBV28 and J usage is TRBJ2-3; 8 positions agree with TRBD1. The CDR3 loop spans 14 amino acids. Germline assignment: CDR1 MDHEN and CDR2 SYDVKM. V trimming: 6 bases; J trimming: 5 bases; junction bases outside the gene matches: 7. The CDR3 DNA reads TGTGCCAGCAGCCGGGGACAGGCAAGAGATACGCAGTATTTT. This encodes CASSRGQARDTQYF.

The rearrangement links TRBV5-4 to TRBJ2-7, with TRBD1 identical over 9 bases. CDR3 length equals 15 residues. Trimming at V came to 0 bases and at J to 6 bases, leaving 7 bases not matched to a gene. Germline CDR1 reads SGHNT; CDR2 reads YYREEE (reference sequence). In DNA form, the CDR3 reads TGTGCCAGCAGCTTGGACAGGGGGCGCAGAGGCGAGCAGTACTTC. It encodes CASSLDRGRRGEQYF.

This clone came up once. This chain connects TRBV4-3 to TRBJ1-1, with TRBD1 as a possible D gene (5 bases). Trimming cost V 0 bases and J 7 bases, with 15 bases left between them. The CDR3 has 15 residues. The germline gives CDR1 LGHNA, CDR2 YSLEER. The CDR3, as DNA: TGCGCCAGCAGCCAAGACAGGGTTGGGTTAGGTGAAGCTTTCTTT. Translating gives CASSQDRVGLGEAFF.

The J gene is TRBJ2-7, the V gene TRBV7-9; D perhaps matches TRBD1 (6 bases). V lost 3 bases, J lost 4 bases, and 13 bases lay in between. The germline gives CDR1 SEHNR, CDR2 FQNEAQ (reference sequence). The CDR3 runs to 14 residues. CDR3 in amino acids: CASSFRDIGYEQYF. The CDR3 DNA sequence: TGTGCCAGCAGCTTCCGGGACATAGGGTACGAGCAGTACTTC.

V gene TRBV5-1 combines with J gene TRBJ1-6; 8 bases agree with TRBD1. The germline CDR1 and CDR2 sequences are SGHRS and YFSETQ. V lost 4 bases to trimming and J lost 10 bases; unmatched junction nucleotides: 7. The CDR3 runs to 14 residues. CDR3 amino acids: CASSQGAIGSPLHF. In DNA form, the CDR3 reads TGCGCCAGCAGCCAGGGGGCGATAGGATCACCCCTCCACTTT.

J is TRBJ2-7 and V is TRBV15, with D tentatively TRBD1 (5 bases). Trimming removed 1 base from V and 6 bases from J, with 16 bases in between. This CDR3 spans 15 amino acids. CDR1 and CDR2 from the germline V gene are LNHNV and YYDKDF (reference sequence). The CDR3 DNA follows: TGTGCCACCAGCAGAGTGGCGGCAGGGCAACGCGAGCAGTACTTC. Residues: CATSRVAAGQREQYF.

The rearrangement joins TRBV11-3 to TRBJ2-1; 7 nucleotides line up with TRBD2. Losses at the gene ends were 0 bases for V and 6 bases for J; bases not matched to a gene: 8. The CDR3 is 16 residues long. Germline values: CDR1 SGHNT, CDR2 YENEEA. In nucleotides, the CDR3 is TGTGCCAGCAGCTTAGATCGTCGGGTAGCGGGCAATGAGCAGTTCTTC. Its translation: CASSLDRRVAGNEQFF.

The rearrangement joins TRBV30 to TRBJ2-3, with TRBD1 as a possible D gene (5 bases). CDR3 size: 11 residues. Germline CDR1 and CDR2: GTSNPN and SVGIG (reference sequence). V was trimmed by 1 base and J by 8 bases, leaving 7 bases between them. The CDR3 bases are TGTGCCTGGAGTGGTAGGGGTACGCAGTATTTT. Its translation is CAWSGRGTQYF.

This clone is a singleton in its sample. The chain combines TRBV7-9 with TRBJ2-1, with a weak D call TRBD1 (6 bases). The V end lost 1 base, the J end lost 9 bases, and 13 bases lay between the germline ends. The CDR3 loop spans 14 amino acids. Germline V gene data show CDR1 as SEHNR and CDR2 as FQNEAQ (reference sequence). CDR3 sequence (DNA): TGTGCCAGCAGCTTAGGCCGCGCAGGGGCTGAGCAGTTCTTC. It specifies CASSLGRAGAEQFF.

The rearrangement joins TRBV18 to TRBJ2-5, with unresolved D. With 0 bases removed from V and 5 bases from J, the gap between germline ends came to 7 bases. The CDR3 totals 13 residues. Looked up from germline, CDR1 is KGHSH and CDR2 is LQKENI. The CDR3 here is CASSPPAVETQYF. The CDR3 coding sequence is TGTGCCAGCTCACCACCGGCGGTGGAGACCCAGTACTTC. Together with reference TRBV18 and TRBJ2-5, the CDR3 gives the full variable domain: NAGVMQNPRHLVRRRGQEARLRCSPMKGHSHVYWYRQLPEEGLKFMVYLQKENIIDESGMPKERFSAEFPKEGPSILRIQQVVRGDSAAYFCASSPPAVETQYFGPGTRLLVL.

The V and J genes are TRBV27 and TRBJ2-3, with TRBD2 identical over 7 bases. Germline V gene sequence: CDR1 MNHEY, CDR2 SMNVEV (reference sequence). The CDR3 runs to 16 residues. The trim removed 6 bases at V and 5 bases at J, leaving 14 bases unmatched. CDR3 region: CASSLLGGVDLDTQYF. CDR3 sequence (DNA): TGTGCCAGCAGCCTCCTGGGGGGGGTGGATCTAGATACGCAGTATTTT.

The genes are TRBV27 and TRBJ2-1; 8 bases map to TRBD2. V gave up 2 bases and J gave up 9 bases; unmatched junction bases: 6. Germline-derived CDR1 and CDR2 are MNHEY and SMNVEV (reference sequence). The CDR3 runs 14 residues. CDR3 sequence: CASSLRAGVSEQFF. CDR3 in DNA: TGTGCCAGCAGTTTACGAGCGGGAGTATCTGAGCAGTTCTTC.

The CDR3, as DNA: TGTGCCAGCAGCTTAGTGGGGCCCCTCACTGAAGCTTTCTTT. This encodes CASSLVGPLTEAFF. This chain uses TRBV13 with TRBJ1-1; TRBD1 might be the D (5 bases). The V and J ends lost 1 base and 4 bases respectively, with 10 bases between them. CDR3 length: 14 amino acids. Germline V gives CDR1 PRHDT, CDR2 FYEKMQ (reference sequence).

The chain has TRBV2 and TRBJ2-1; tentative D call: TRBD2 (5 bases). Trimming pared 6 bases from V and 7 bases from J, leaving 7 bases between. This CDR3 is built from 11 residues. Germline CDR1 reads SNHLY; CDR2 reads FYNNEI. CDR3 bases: TGTGCCAGCAGACCGGGGAATGAGCAGTTCTTC. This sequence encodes CASRPGNEQFF.

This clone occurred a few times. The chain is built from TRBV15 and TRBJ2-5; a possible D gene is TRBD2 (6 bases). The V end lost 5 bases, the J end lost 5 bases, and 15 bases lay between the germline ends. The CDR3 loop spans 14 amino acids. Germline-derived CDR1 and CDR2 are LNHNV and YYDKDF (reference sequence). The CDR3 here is CATSPRLVIETQYF. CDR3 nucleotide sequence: TGTGCCACCAGCCCTCGACTAGTGATTGAGACCCAGTACTTC.

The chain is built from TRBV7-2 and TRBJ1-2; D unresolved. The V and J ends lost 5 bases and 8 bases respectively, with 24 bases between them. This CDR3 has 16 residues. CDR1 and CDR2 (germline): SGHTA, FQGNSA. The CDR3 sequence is CASSQLNPGSPGGYTF. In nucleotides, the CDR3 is TGTGCCAGCAGCCAATTAAACCCCGGGTCCCCGGGAGGCTACACCTTC. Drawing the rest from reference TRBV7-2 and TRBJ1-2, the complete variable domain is GAGVSQSPSNKVTEKGKDVELRCDPISGHTALYWYRQSLGQGLEFLIYFQGNSAPDKSGLPSDRFSAERTGGSVSTLTIQRTQQEDSAVYLCASSQLNPGSPGGYTFGSGTRLTVV.

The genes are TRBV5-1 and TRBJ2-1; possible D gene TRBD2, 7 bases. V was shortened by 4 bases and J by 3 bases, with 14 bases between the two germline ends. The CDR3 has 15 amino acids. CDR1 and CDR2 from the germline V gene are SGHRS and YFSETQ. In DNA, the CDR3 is TGCGCCAGCAGCGAACGGGGGGCCCTCTACAATGAGCAGTTCTTC. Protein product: CASSERGALYNEQFF. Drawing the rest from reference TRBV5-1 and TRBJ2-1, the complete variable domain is KAGVTQTPRYLIKTRGQQVTLSCSPISGHRSVSWYQQTPGQGLQFLFEYFSETQRNKGNFPGRFSGRQFSNSRSEMNVSTLELGDSALYLCASSERGALYNEQFFGPGTRLTVL.

This CDR3 is CASSLEGGMGEQYV. The CDR3 coding sequence is TGCGCCAGCAGCTTGGAAGGGGGCATGGGGGAGCAGTACGTC. V gene TRBV5-1 combines with J gene TRBJ2-7; 7 bases map to TRBD1. J was trimmed by 7 bases and V by 0 bases; bases with no gene match: 7. The germline gives CDR1 SGHRS, CDR2 YFSETQ. The CDR3 runs 14 residues.

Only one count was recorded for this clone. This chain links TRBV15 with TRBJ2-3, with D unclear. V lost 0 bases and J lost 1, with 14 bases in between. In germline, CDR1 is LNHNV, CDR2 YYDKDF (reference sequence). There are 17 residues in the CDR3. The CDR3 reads CATSRDPGARGTDTQYF. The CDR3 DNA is TGTGCCACCAGCAGAGATCCCGGAGCGAGAGGCACAGATACGCAGTATTTT.

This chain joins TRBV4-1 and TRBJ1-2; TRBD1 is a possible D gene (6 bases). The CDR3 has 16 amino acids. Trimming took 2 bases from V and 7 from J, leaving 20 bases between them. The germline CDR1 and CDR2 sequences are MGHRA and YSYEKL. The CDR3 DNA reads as TGCGCCAGCAGCCAAACGGCCGGGGGGCCCCCTTCTGGCTACACCTTC. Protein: CASSQTAGGPPSGYTF.

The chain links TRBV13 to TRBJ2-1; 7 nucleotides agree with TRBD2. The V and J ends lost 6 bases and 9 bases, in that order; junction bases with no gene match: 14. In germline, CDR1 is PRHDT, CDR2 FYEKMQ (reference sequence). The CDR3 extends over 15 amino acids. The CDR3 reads CASSSRDYSPSEQFF. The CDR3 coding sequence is TGTGCCAGCAGTTCACGGGACTATTCACCCAGTGAGCAGTTCTTC.